This entry describes one T cell receptor (beta chain). This record comes from a study of blood T cell repertoires in COVID-19. The overall study: Samples taken during acute and convalescent COVID-19 were collected in the United States, Italy and Spain. Sample material is recorded as cDNA or gDNA derived from T cells, B-cell-depleted T cells, or PBMCs.

Authors' data handling: How many nucleated cells were present was estimated from reference gene primer amplification. TCRdb's table, derived via immunoSEQ multiplex PCR, lists solely in-frame clones and lacks some. V, J and clone size derive from that table, while D and trimming were established from the DNA sequence. The sample records 98,000 or so clones, around 84% being singletons. Germline CDR1 and CDR2: SGHRS and YFSETQ. Trimming shortened V by 1 base and J by 1 base, and 11 bases separated the two germline ends. This CDR3 comprises 15 residues. Sequencing used peripheral blood. This TCR was recovered from an older woman in a cohort sampled during active or convalescent COVID-19. The V gene is TRBV5-1, the J gene TRBJ1-1; perhaps TRBD1 as D (5 bases). The CDR3 is CASSLRAGPNTEAFF. The DNA for the CDR3 is TGCGCCAGCAGCTTGCGGGCAGGGCCGAACACTGAAGCTTTCTTT.